This T cell receptor beta chain was observed in a study of OX40 agonist ivuxolimab in advanced cancers. Study-wide context: Patients receiving dose escalation had hepatocellular carcinoma, melanoma, renal cell or head and neck cancer.

CDR3 length: 15 amino acids. The germline V gene encodes CDR1 SGHVS and CDR2 FQNEAQ. V was pared by 3 bases and J by 8 bases, with 6 bases of the junction left unmatched. Study results and limitations: Averaging showed that CD8+ T cells had more expanded clones than CD4+ did.

This clone is medium-sized in the sample. Its matching antigen is unknown. With baseline, cycle 4 day 1, and cycle 7 day 1 as timepoints, blood was sampled. TCRdb's copy holds only in-frame clones and misses some; the assay was immunoSEQ multiplex PCR. The sample shows around 15,000 clones, over 70% of them seen only once. This TCR derives from an adult with an advanced solid tumor such as melanoma, head and neck, liver or kidney cancer. This chain uses TRBV7-8 with TRBJ1-6; 8 bases agree with TRBD1. Sequences were derived from CD4+ or CD8+ T cells sorted from blood, sampled in a trial of the OX40 agonist ivuxolimab. CDR3 loop: CASSFSGGADSPLHF. CDR3 in DNA: TGTGCCAGCAGCTTTTCAGGGGGCGCCGATTCACCCCTCCACTTT. The whole variable domain, filled in from reference TRBV7-8 and TRBJ1-6, reads GAGVSQSPRYKVAKRGQDVALRCDPISGHVSLFWYQQALGQGPEFLTYFQNEAQLDKSGLPSDRFFAERPEGSVSTLKIQRTQQEDSAVYLCASSFSGGADSPLHFGNGTRLTVT.